The table lists the clone carrying this T cell receptor beta chain with a count of one. Its antigen remains unknown. Treatment specified: 19 received Ad26.COV2.S at low or high dose, single or two shots; 5 received placebo; per-sample allocation not given. Material that was analyzed had been drawn on day 63 after the first vaccine or placebo injection. The germline V and J ends were trimmed by 6 bases and 4 bases, with 12 bases remaining between them. The CDR3 sequence is 13 residues long. Germline V gene sequence: CDR1 MDHEN, CDR2 SYDVKM. This table comes from immunoSEQ multiplex PCR, and its TCRdb copy is limited to in-frame clones, with some not included. The data hold over 350,000 clones, with 75% to 90% observed a single time. This entry comes from a study of Ad26.COV2.S vaccination and SARS-CoV-2 variants. Study-wide points: Those who received vaccine or placebo ended up with similar non-spike TCR breadth.

V is TRBV28 and J is TRBJ1-2; no reliable D call. This TCR was recovered from a person between 18 and 59 years old who received the Ad26.COV2.S COVID-19 vaccine or a placebo. The source was peripheral blood, collected in a trial of Ad26.COV2.S vaccine versus placebo. In DNA, the CDR3 is TGTGCCAGCAGATTAACAGCAGTCTATGGCTACACCTTC. Amino acids: CASRLTAVYGYTF.